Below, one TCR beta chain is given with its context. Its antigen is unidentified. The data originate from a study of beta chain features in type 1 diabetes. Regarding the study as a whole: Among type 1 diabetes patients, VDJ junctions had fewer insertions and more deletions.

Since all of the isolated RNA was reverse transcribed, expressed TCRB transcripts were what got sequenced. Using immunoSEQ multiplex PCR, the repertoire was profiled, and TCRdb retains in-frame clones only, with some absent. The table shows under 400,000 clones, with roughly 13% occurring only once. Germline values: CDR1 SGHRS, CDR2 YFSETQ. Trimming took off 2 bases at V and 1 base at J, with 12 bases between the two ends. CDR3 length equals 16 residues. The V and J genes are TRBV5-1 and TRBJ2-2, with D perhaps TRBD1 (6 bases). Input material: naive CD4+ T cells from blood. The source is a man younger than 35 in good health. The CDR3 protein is CASSLAGTLNTGELFF. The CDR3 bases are TGCGCCAGCAGCTTAGCCGGGACATTGAACACCGGGGAGCTGTTTTTT.